The 7 T cell receptor beta chains listed next were all sequenced from one sample in a study of T cell responses to AZD1222 COVID-19 vaccine. Data came from immunoSEQ multiplex PCR; TCRdb stores just in-frame clones and leaves some out. The profile shows over 65,000 clones, around 89% of them singletons. The material sequenced was peripheral blood, taken on day 0 of AZD1222 vaccination. These receptors were obtained from an adult in good health.

Only one count was recorded for this clone. This chain joins TRBV7-9 and TRBJ2-2; 11 nucleotides match TRBD2. Germline V gene sequence: CDR1 SEHNR, CDR2 FQNEAQ (reference sequence). The CDR3 is 16 amino acids. V was pared by 4 bases and J by 4 bases, with 5 bases of the junction left unmatched. The chain's CDR3 is CASSSTSGGITGELFF. The CDR3 DNA reads TGTGCCAGCAGCTCTACTAGCGGGGGAATCACCGGGGAGCTGTTTTTT.

The chain has TRBV6-2 or TRBV6-3 and TRBJ1-5, with a possible D match to TRBD1 (5 bases). Germline assignment: CDR1 MNHEY and CDR2 SVGEGT. The CDR3 runs 15 residues. The V and J ends lost 2 bases and 2 bases respectively, with 10 bases between them. In DNA form, the CDR3 reads TGTGCCAGCAGTTACGGGCAGGGAGGCAATCAGCCCCAGCATTTT. Protein product: CASSYGQGGNQPQHF.

The V call is TRBV10-3, the J call TRBJ1-1; TRBD1 might be the D (6 bases). Looked up from germline, CDR1 is ENHRY and CDR2 is SYGVKD. Trimming pared 5 bases from V and 2 bases from J, leaving 9 bases between. CDR3 size: 13 residues. CDR3 amino acids: CAISQGINTEAFF. CDR3 DNA sequence: TGTGCCATCAGTCAGGGGATCAACACTGAAGCTTTCTTT.

Note on this clone: Germline is not matched at one junction end, which may reflect a read error. The CDR3 is CASSLVAGEEKLFF. The DNA of the CDR3 is TGCGCCAGCAGTTTGGTAGCAGGGGAAGAAAAACTGTTTTTT. The chain employs TRBV5-1 and TRBJ1-4; TRBD1 is a possible D gene (6 bases). Germline V gene sequence: CDR1 SGHRS, CDR2 YFSETQ. The CDR3 has 14 residues.

The chain combines TRBV5-1 with TRBJ1-1, with a possible D match to TRBD1 (6 bases). The V gene's germline CDR1 is SGHRS and CDR2 YFSETQ. The CDR3 is 12 residues long. The V and J ends lost 2 bases and 10 bases respectively, with 12 bases between them. CDR3 residues: CASSLQGIGAFF. The CDR3 DNA sequence: TGCGCCAGCAGCTTACAGGGAATAGGAGCTTTCTTT.

This clone was seen once. J is TRBJ2-7 and V is TRBV15; the D gene could be TRBD1 or TRBD2 (5 bases each). Germline CDR1 is LNHNV and CDR2 is YYDKDF (reference sequence). This CDR3 spans 15 amino acids. V was shortened by 5 bases and J by 0 bases, with 14 bases between the two germline ends. The CDR3 here is CATSPSGPLSYEQYF. In DNA, the CDR3 is TGTGCCACCAGCCCCTCGGGACCGCTCTCCTACGAGCAGTACTTC.

The chain is built from TRBV7-6 and TRBJ2-3; 14 positions agree with TRBD2. The V gene end was trimmed by 2 bases and the J gene end by 8 bases; junction bases not matched to a gene: 6. Germline CDR1 and CDR2: SGHVS and FNYEAQ. CDR3 size: 16 residues. This chain's CDR3 is CASSLQTSGGAVTQYF. Written as DNA, the CDR3 is TGTGCCAGCAGCTTACAGACTAGCGGGGGGGCCGTTACGCAGTATTTT.